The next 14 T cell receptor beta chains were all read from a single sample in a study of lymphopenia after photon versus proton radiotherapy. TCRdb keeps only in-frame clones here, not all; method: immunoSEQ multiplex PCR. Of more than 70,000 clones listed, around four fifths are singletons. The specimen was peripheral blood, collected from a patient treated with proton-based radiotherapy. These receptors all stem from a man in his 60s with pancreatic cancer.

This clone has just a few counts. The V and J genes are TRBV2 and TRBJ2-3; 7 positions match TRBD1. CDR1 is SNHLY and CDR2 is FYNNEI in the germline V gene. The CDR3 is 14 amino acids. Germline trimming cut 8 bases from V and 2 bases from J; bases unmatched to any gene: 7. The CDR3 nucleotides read TGTGCCAGCTACATGGGACAGTTCACAGATACGCAGTATTTT. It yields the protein CASYMGQFTDTQYF. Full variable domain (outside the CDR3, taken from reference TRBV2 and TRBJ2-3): EPEVTQTPSHQVTQMGQEVILRCVPISNHLYFYWYRQILGQKVEFLVSFYNNEISEKSEIFDDQFSVERPDGSNFTLKIRSTKLEDSAMYFCASYMGQFTDTQYFGPGTRLTVL.

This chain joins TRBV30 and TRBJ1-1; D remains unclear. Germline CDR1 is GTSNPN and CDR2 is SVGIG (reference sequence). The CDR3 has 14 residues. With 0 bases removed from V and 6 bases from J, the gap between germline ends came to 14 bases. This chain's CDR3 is CAWSVWVDGAEAFF. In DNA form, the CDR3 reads TGTGCCTGGAGTGTCTGGGTTGATGGCGCTGAAGCTTTCTTT.

Here the CDR3 DNA reads TGTGCCAGCAGTTTGGGGAGGGAAAAACTGTTTTTT. Encoded protein: CASSLGREKLFF. The V call is TRBV28, the J call TRBJ1-4; D remains ambiguous. Germline CDR1 is MDHEN and CDR2 is SYDVKM. V was pared by 3 bases and J by 8 bases, with 7 bases between. This CDR3 has 12 amino acids.

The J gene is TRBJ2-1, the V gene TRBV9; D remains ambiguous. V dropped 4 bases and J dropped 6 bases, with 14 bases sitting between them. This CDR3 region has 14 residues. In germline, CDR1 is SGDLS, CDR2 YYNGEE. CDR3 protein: CASSPHRLVNEQFF. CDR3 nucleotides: TGTGCCAGCAGCCCCCACCGACTCGTCAATGAGCAGTTCTTC.

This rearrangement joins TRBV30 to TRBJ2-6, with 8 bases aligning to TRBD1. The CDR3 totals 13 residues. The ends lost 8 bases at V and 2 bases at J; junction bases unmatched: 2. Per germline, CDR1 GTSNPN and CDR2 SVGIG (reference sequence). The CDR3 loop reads CAAGGPGANVLTF. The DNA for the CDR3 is TGTGCCGCAGGGGGCCCTGGGGCCAACGTCCTGACTTTC.

The CDR3 DNA sequence: TGTGCCAGCTCACCACCTTCCCGGCGGGAGTTGTTGAATGAGCAGTTCTTC. Translating gives CASSPPSRRELLNEQFF. This chain uses TRBV18 with TRBJ2-1, with 7 bases fitting TRBD2. This CDR3 region has 17 residues. V lost 0 bases and J lost 7; bases outside the gene matches: 12. Looked up from germline, CDR1 is KGHSH and CDR2 is LQKENI.

CDR3 nucleotide sequence: TGTGCCAGCAGAACACCCGGCAACTATGGCTACACCTTC. Its translation: CASRTPGNYGYTF. The V and J genes are TRBV6-5 and TRBJ1-2; no clear D. V lost 6 bases and J lost 2, with 10 bases in between. CDR1 MNHEY and CDR2 SVGAGI come from the germline V gene. This CDR3 region has 13 residues.

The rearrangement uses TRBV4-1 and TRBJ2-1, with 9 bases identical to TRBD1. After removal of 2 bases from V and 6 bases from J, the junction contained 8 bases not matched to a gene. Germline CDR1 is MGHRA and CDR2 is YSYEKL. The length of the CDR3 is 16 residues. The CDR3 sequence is CASSQIWTGDGNEQFF. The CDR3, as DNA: TGCGCCAGCAGCCAAATCTGGACAGGGGACGGCAATGAGCAGTTCTTC.

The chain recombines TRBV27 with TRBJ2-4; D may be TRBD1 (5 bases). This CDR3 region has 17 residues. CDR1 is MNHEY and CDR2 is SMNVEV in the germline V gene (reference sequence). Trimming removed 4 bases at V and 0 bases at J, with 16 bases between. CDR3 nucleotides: TGTGCCAGCAGTTCCTCCGGGTGGGGCATAGCCAAAAACATTCAGTACTTC. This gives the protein CASSSSGWGIAKNIQYF.

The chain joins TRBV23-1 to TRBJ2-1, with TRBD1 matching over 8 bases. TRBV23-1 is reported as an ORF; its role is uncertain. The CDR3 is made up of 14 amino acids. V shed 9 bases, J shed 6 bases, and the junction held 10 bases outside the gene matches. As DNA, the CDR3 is TGCGCCAGGACGGGACAGGCGTTAGGCAATGAGCAGTTCTTC. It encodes CARTGQALGNEQFF.

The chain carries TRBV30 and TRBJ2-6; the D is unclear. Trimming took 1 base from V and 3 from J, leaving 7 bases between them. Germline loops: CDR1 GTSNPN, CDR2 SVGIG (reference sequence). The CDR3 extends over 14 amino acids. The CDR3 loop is CAWSEWVGANVLTF. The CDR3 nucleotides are TGTGCCTGGAGTGAATGGGTTGGGGCCAACGTCCTGACTTTC.

The CDR3 DNA is TGTGCCAGCAGCTCCTCAGAAGGGGAAACGGCCGGCACCGGGGAGCTGTTTTTT. This encodes CASSSSEGETAGTGELFF. The gene calls are TRBV5-6 and TRBJ2-2; a weak D match, TRBD1 (5 bases). This CDR3 is built from 18 residues. Germline lookup yields CDR1 SGHDT and CDR2 YYEEEE. The V and J ends lost 3 bases and 4 bases respectively, with 22 bases between them.

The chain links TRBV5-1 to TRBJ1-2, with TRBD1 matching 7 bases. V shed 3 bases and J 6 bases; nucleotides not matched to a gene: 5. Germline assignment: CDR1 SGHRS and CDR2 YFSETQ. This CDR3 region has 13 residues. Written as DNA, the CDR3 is TGCGCCAGCAGCTACATAACAGGGGATGGCTACACCTTC. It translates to CASSYITGDGYTF.

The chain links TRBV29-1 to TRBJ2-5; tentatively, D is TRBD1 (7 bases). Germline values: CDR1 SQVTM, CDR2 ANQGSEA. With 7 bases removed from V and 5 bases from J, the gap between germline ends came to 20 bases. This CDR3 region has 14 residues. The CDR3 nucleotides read TGCAGCGCTTCGGAGGGGGGACAGCCGGAGACCCAGTACTTC. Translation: CSASEGGQPETQYF.